This section outlines one T cell receptor beta chain sequence together with its context. Its antigen is not identified. Every single patient, without exception, relapsed after autologous stem cell transplantation, and brentuximab vedotin exposure varied. The protocol was immunoSEQ multiplex PCR, while the TCRdb copy is restricted to in-frame clones and leaves out a portion. This table has 70,000 or so clones, under 95% appearing once. The CDR3 consists of 15 residues. Trimming cost V 0 bases and J 2 bases, with 11 bases left between them. Germline V gives CDR1 LGHNA, CDR2 YSLEER. The sample belongs to a study of PD-1 blockade in classical Hodgkin lymphoma. Study-level findings and limits: Exclusion covered patients beginning nivolumab under 1 year post-ASCT. Compared with healthy donors, newly diagnosed patients reportedly showed lower baseline TCR diversity.

This specimen consisted of peripheral blood mononuclear cells (PBMCs), obtained at baseline. The sequence was collected from a human donor with classical Hodgkin lymphoma. The chain recombines TRBV4-3 with TRBJ2-7; D is undetermined. CDR3 amino acids: CASSQDSLLPYEQYF. As DNA, the CDR3 is TGCGCCAGCAGCCAAGATTCACTACTGCCCTACGAGCAGTACTTC.